The next 2 T cell receptor beta chains were all read from a single sample in a study of response to subunit inactivated influenza vaccine (dated by TCRdb to 2017 to 2018). The library was made by RT-PCR. For sequencing, an Illumina HiSeq 2500 was employed. Starting from the raw public reads, TCRdb applied fastp trimming at Q25, assembled clones with MiXCR and retained in-frame beta chains. CDR3 protein sequences are deduplicated, and each keeps its most common genes and DNA. The sample table lists about 780,000 distinct CDR3 sequences, around a sixth of them with a count of one. The ten largest clones represent approximately 11% of the sample. The source was PBMCs from blood, collected roughly 5 days after vaccination. These receptors originate from a man between 45 and 60 years old who received an inactivated influenza vaccine. Donor details come from another sample of the same person, matched by shared clones.

The chain employs TRBV3-1 and TRBJ2-7; D is unresolved. V dropped 6 bases and J dropped 0 bases, with 15 bases sitting between them. This CDR3 has 15 amino acids. Germline values: CDR1 LGHDT, CDR2 YNNKEL (reference sequence). The CDR3 nucleotides are TGTGCCAGCAGGGCCTGGGCCGCGAGCTCCTACGAGCAGTACTTC. Its protein is CASRAWAASSYEQYF.

This clonotype has just a few counts. The chain joins TRBV7-9 to TRBJ2-7, with 9 bases aligning to TRBD1. Germline lookup yields CDR1 SEHNR and CDR2 FQNEAQ (reference sequence). There are 16 residues in the CDR3. V dropped 6 bases and J dropped 1; count of bases not matched to a gene: 10. CDR3 region: CASSFTGGRTSYEQYF. CDR3 nucleotides: TGTGCCAGCAGTTTCACAGGGGGCAGGACATCCTACGAGCAGTACTTC. Supplemented by reference TRBV7-9 and TRBJ2-7, the full variable domain reads DTGVSQNPRHKITKRGQNVTFRCDPISEHNRLYWYRQTLGQGPEFLTYFQNEAQLEKSRLLSDRFSAERPKGSFSTLEIQRTEQGDSAMYLCASSFTGGRTSYEQYFGPGTRLTVT.